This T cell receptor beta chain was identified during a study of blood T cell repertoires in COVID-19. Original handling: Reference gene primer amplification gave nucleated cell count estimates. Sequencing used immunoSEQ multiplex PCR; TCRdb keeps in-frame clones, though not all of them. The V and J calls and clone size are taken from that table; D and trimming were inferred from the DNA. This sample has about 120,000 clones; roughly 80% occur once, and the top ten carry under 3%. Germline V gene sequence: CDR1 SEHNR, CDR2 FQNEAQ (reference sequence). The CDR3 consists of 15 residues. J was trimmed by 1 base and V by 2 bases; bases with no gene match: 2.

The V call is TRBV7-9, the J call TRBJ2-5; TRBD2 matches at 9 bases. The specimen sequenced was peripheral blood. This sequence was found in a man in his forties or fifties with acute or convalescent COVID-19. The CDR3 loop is CASSLSGGPQETQYF. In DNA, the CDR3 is TGTGCCAGCAGCTTAAGCGGGGGGCCCCAAGAGACCCAGTACTTC.